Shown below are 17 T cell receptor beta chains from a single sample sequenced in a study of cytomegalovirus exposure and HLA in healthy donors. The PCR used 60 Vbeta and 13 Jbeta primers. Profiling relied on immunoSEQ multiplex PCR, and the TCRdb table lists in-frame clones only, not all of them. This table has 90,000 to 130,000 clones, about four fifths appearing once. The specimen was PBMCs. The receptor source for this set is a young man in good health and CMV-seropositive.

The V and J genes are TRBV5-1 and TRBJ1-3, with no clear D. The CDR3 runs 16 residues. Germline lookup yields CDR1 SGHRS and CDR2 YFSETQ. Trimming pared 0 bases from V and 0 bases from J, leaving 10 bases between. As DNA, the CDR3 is TGCGCCAGCAGCTTGGATCAAACAGCCTCTGGAAACACCATATATTTT. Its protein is CASSLDQTASGNTIYF.

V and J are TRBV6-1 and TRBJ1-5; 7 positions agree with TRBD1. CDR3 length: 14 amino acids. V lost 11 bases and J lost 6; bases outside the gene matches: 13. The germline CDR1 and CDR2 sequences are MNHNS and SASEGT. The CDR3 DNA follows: TGTGCCTCCAAACGGGACAGCGACCCTCAGCCCCAGCATTTT. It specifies CASKRDSDPQPQHF.

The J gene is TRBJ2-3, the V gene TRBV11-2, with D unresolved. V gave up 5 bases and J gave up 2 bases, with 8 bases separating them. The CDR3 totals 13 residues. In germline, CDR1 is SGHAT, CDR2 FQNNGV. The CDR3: CASSLTFTDTQYF. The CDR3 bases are TGTGCCAGCAGCCTAACTTTCACAGATACGCAGTATTTT.

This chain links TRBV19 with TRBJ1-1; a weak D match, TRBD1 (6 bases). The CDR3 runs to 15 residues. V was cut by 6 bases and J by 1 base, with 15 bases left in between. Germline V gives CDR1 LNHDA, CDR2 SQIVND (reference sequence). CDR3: CASRVQGMQNTEAFF. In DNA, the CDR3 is TGTGCCAGTAGGGTCCAGGGGATGCAGAACACTGAAGCTTTCTTT.

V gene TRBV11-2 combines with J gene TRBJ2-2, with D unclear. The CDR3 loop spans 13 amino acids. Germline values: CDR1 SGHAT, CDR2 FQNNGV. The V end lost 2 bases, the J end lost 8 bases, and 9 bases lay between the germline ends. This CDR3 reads CASSLQLPGELFF. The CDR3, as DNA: TGTGCCAGCAGCTTACAACTGCCTGGGGAGCTGTTTTTT. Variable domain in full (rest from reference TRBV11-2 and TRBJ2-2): EAGVAQSPRYKIIEKRQSVAFWCNPISGHATLYWYQQILGQGPKLLIQFQNNGVVDDSQLPKDRFSAERLKGVDSTLKIQPAKLEDSAVYLCASSLQLPGELFFGEGSRLTVL.

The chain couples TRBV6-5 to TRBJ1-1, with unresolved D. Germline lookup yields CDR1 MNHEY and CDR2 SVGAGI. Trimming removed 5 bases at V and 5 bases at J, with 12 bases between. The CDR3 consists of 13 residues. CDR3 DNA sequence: TGTGCCAGCAGTGGCCCTCCTTGGACTGAAGCTTTCTTT. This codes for CASSGPPWTEAFF.

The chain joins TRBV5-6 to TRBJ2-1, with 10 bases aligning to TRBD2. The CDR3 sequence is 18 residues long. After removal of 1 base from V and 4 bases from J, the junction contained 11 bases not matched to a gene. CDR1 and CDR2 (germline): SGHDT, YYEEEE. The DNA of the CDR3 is TGTGCCAGCAGCTTGATCAGGACTAGCGGTTTTGTGTACAATGAGCAGTTCTTC. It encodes CASSLIRTSGFVYNEQFF. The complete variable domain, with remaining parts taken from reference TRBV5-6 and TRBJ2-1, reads DAGVTQSPTHLIKTRGQQVTLRCSPKSGHDTVSWYQQALGQGPQFIFQYYEEEERQRGNFPDRFSGHQFPNYSSELNVNALLLGDSALYLCASSLIRTSGFVYNEQFFGPGTRLTVL.

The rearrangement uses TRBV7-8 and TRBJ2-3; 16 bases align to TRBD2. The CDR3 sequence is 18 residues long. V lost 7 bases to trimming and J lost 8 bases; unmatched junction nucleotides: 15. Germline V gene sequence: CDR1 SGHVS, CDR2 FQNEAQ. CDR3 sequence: CASTPGLAGGPLSRTQYF. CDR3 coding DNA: TGTGCCAGCACCCCGGGACTAGCGGGAGGGCCGCTCTCTCGTACGCAGTATTTT. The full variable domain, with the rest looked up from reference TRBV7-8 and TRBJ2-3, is GAGVSQSPRYKVAKRGQDVALRCDPISGHVSLFWYQQALGQGPEFLTYFQNEAQLDKSGLPSDRFFAERPEGSVSTLKIQRTQQEDSAVYLCASTPGLAGGPLSRTQYFGPGTRLTVL.

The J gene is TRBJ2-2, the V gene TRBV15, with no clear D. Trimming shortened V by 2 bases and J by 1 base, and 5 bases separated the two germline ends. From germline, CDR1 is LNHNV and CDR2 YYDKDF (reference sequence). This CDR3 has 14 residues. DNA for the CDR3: TGTGCCACCAGCAGAACTAAGAACACCGGGGAGCTGTTTTTT. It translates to CATSRTKNTGELFF.

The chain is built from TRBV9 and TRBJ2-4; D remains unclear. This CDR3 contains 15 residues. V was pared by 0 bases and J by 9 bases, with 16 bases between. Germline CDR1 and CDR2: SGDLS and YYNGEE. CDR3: CASSVATSPSSIQYF. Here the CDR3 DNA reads TGTGCCAGCAGCGTAGCTACGAGCCCTAGTAGCATTCAGTACTTC. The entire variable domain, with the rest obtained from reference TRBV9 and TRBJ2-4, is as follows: DSGVTQTPKHLITATGQRVTLRCSPRSGDLSVYWYQQSLDQGLQFLIQYYNGEERAKGNILERFSAQQFPDLHSELNLSSLELGDSALYFCASSVATSPSSIQYFGAGTRLSVL.

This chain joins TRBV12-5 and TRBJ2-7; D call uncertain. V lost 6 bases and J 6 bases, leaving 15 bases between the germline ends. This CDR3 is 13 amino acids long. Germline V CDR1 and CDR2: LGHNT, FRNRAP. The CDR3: CASGRVPDSEQYF. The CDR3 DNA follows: TGTGCTAGTGGCCGGGTCCCGGATTCCGAGCAGTACTTC.

CDR3 DNA sequence: TGTGCCAGCTCAAGTAGCGGGAATCCCCAGAATGAGCAGTTCTTC. It translates to CASSSSGNPQNEQFF. The chain combines TRBV18 with TRBJ2-1; 8 bases are shared with TRBD2. CDR1 is KGHSH, CDR2 LQKENI, per germline. The CDR3 is 15 amino acids. The ends lost 5 bases at V and 7 bases at J; junction bases unmatched: 10.

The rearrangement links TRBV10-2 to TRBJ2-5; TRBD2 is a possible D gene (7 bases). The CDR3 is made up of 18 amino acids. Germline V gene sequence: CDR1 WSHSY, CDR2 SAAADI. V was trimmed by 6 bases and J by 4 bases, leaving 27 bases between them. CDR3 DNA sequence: TGCGCCAGCAGCACCTCTCGGGGGGCTATAGCGCGAGGAGAGACCCAGTACTTC. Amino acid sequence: CASSTSRGAIARGETQYF.

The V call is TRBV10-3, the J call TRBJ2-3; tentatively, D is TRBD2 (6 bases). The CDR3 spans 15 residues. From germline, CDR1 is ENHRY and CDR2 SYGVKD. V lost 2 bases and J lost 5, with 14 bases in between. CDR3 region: CAISEKRLVGDTQYF. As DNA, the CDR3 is TGTGCCATCAGTGAGAAAAGACTAGTAGGAGATACGCAGTATTTT.

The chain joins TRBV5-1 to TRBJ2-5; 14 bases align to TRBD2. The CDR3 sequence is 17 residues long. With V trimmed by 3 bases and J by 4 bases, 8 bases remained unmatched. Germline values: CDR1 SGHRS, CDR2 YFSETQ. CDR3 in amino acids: CASSSGLAGEGGETQYF. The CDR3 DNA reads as TGCGCCAGCAGCTCGGGACTAGCGGGAGAGGGGGGAGAGACCCAGTACTTC. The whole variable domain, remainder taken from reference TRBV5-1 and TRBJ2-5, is KAGVTQTPRYLIKTRGQQVTLSCSPISGHRSVSWYQQTPGQGLQFLFEYFSETQRNKGNFPGRFSGRQFSNSRSEMNVSTLELGDSALYLCASSSGLAGEGGETQYFGPGTRLLVL.

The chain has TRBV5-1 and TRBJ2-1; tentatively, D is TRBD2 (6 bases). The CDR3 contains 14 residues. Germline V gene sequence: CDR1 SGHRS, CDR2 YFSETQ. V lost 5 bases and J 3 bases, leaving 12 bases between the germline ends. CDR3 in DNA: TGCGCCAGCAGGGTAGCGGAAAACTACAATGAGCAGTTCTTC. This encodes CASRVAENYNEQFF.

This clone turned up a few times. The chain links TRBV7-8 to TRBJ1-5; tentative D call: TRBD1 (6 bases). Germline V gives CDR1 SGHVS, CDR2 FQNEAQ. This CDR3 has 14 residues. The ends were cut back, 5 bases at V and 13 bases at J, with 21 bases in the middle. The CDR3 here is CASSRNREYSNQHF. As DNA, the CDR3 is TGTGCCAGCAGCCGAAACAGGGAATATAGCAATCAGCATTTT.